This TCR beta chain was identified in a study of CD8 T cells in Susac syndrome. RNA in amounts of roughly 0.5 to 1 ug was reverse transcribed with random hexamers. In TCRdb, the immunoSEQ multiplex PCR reads were re-called with MiXCR into one record per CDR3 protein. The sample comprises roughly 150,000 distinct CDR3 sequences, 95% of which are singletons, and 0.15% rests with the top ten. The V gene's germline CDR1 is SQVTM and CDR2 ANQGSEA. There are 14 residues in the CDR3. Between the trimmed V and J ends, which lost 2 bases and 4 bases, there was a span of 12 bases. The clonotype was recovered from a human donor with multiple sclerosis. The genes are TRBV29-1 and TRBJ2-1; the D gene is possibly TRBD1 (5 bases). The sample was CD8+ T cells from PBMCs. Here the CDR3 reads CSVERARAYNEQFF. The CDR3 DNA is TGCAGCGTTGAACGGGCCAGGGCGTACAATGAGCAGTTCTTC.